This T cell receptor (beta chain) stems from a study of T cells in Graves' hyperthyroidism and ophthalmopathy. General study findings and limits: The model made its ophthalmopathy prediction, and onset followed a median around six months later. Through a model of 13 V-J features, ophthalmopathy was separated from stable hyperthyroidism.

The length of the CDR3 is 16 residues. Germline V lookup: CDR1 MNHEY, CDR2 SVGEGT. The germline V and J ends were trimmed by 2 bases and 1 base, with 11 bases remaining between them. From RNA transcripts, TCR beta CDR3 regions were amplified. A set of HTBI primers served as the primers for a first-round RT-PCR of the TCR CDR3. MiXCR, run by TCRdb on the multiplex PCR reads, gives a single entry per CDR3 protein. The sample consists of approximately 590,000 distinct CDR3 sequences, roughly 14% of them appearing once. This clonotype appeared many times. Its target is not known. The genes are TRBV6-2 or TRBV6-3 and TRBJ2-2, with D maybe TRBD2 (6 bases). The receptor was isolated from a woman aged 25 to 39 with Graves' hyperthyroidism. Sequenced: blood. The CDR3 DNA sequence: TGTGCCAGCAGTTACCATAGCGGTTTGAACACCGGGGAGCTGTTTTTT. Protein product: CASSYHSGLNTGELFF.